Each of the 7 T cell receptor beta chains below was sequenced from the same sample in a study of blood T cell repertoires in COVID-19. Repertoires were generated with immunoSEQ multiplex PCR, while TCRdb's copy carries only in-frame clones and drops some. The sample lists just over 250,000 clones; approximately 88% were seen once. The material sequenced was peripheral blood. The receptors here all came from a woman between 70 and 85 years old with COVID-19, enrolled during active disease.

The gene calls are TRBV4-1 and TRBJ2-1, with 11 bases lining up with TRBD2. CDR1 MGHRA and CDR2 YSYEKL come from the germline V gene. V dropped 4 bases and J dropped 2; count of bases not matched to a gene: 13. The CDR3 spans 19 residues. CDR3 nucleotide sequence: TGCGCCAGCAGCCTCTTCCTTCAGATAGCGGGAGGGACCTACAATGAGCAGTTCTTC. This gives the protein CASSLFLQIAGGTYNEQFF.

This chain joins TRBV3-1 (or the pseudogene TRBV3-2) and TRBJ2-7; 9 nucleotides agree with TRBD1. CDR3 length: 14 residues. Germline V gene sequence: CDR1 LGHDT, CDR2 YNNKEL (reference sequence). V trimming: 6 bases; J trimming: 7 bases; junction bases outside the gene matches: 10. The CDR3 nucleotides read TGTGCCAGCAGACCCGGGACAGGGTTCGGAGAGCAGTACTTC. Its protein product is CASRPGTGFGEQYF.

This chain links TRBV11-3 with TRBJ2-1; D is perhaps TRBD2 (6 bases). Deletions cut 0 bases from V and 3 bases from J, with 12 bases between. Germline values: CDR1 SGHNT, CDR2 YENEEA. The CDR3 has 16 amino acids. CDR3 DNA sequence: TGTGCCAGCAGCTTAGAAAACTGGAGGGGCTACAATGAGCAGTTCTTC. Translated, it gives CASSLENWRGYNEQFF.

The CDR3 coding sequence is TGTGCCAGCAGCCTACGGTCTAGCACAGATACGCAGTATTTT. It specifies CASSLRSSTDTQYF. The rearrangement links TRBV11-2 to TRBJ2-3; D remains unclear. Trimming removed 5 bases from V and 0 bases from J, with 9 bases in between. Looked up from germline, CDR1 is SGHAT and CDR2 is FQNNGV. The CDR3 consists of 14 residues.

The V gene is TRBV13, the J gene TRBJ2-5; D ambiguous. This CDR3 spans 15 amino acids. Trimming left V 4 bases short and J 2 bases short, with 14 bases between. The germline V gene has CDR1 PRHDT and CDR2 FYEKMQ (reference sequence). This CDR3 reads CASSSRSENQETQYF. CDR3 in DNA: TGTGCCAGCAGCTCCCGGTCCGAAAATCAAGAGACCCAGTACTTC. The full variable domain, rest sourced from reference TRBV13 and TRBJ2-5, is AAGVIQSPRHLIKEKRETATLKCYPIPRHDTVYWYQQGPGQDPQFLISFYEKMQSDKGSIPDRFSAQQFSDYHSELNMSSLELGDSALYFCASSSRSENQETQYFGPGTRLLVL.

The J gene is TRBJ1-3, the V gene TRBV6-7; TRBD1 agrees at 8 bases. TRBV6-7 is flagged as an ORF with uncertain function. The length of the CDR3 is 16 residues. Trimming at V came to 9 bases and at J to 0 bases, leaving 10 bases not matched to a gene. CDR3 DNA sequence: TGTGCCAGAACCGGGACAGGTTATAACTCTGGAAACACCATATATTTT. This translates into CARTGTGYNSGNTIYF.

The V call is TRBV6-6, the J call TRBJ2-1, with D tentatively TRBD2 (6 bases). Germline CDR1 and CDR2: MNHNY and SVGAGI (reference sequence). The ends were cut back, 4 bases at V and 0 bases at J, with 10 bases in the middle. The CDR3 has 15 amino acids. Written as DNA, the CDR3 is TGTGCCAGCAGTTCGACTAGAGGCTCCTACAATGAGCAGTTCTTC. Translated, it gives CASSSTRGSYNEQFF.